The subject of this entry is one T cell receptor (beta chain). Trimming removed 7 bases from V and 4 bases from J, with 16 bases in between. Germline V CDR1 and CDR2: LNHDA, SQIVND (reference sequence). The CDR3 sequence is 14 residues long. The data originate from a study of cytomegalovirus exposure and HLA in healthy donors. The PCR used 60 Vbeta and 13 Jbeta primers. Produced via immunoSEQ multiplex PCR; TCRdb's table is partial and in-frame only. The sample carries tens of thousands of clones, more than 60% recorded once. Sequencing input: PBMCs. This chain links TRBV19 with TRBJ1-2, with a tentative D call TRBD1 (6 bases). The TCR originated in a man aged 35-49 years in good health and CMV-seronegative. The DNA of the CDR3 is TGTGCCAGTATCGGGGGGCCCGTGGGCTATGGCTACACCTTC. It translates to CASIGGPVGYGYTF.